This T cell receptor beta chain is from a study of cytotoxic CD8 clonotypes in ibrutinib-treated CLL listed by TCRdb under 2021. Study-wide context: In this cohort, 15 patients were treatment-naive and under 13 were relapsed/refractory, while some 18 had unmutated IGHV. Partial responses were observed in about 25 patients and complete responses in 2; after a median follow-up of around 64 months, remission was maintained in approximately 14 patients and progression was observed in approximately 12. Every remission and progressive disease sample was obtained while ibrutinib was still being received by the patients. Response samples were obtained after a median of approximately twelve months of treatment, with a range of about 6 to 36 months. Of the approximately 86 people in the trial, roughly 27 had longitudinal samples available. On average, each sample had roughly 250,000 productive templates and approximately 85,000 productive rearrangements. Cryopreserved peripheral blood mononuclear cells were obtained prior to treatment, at the time of response, and at either disease progression or sustained remission.

The paper as a whole reports these results and caveats: Public clonotypes were rare and either contracted or stayed stable during treatment, and the rise in clonality at ibrutinib response reflected the expansion of private clonotypes. Sampling times were not matched between patients in sustained remission and patients whose disease was progressing, and lymph node repertoires were not examined. Baseline clonality was found to be higher than that of age-matched healthy donors and was strongly correlated with circulating CD8+ T-cell counts. At ibrutinib response clonality went up, during sustained remission it held steady, and at progression it dropped back toward baseline.

V and J lose 5 bases and 5 bases, and a span of 32 bases separates them. CDR1 and CDR2 are read off the germline V gene (reference sequence) as SGHNT and YYREEE. The CDR3 holds 20 amino acids from the cysteine to the phenylalanine. Left in the record is the CDR3 DNA by itself, 60 bases read in frame from the first base. The goal of deep resolution MiSeq sequencing was a depth between 1 in 1 million and 1 in 200,000 T cells, and coverage averaged 10x per clonotype. The immunoSEQ hsTCRB Kit was used to generate TCR beta libraries. As for how the authors treated the data: ImmunoSEQ Data Assistant and ImmunoSEQ Analyzer were used for data analysis, and V, D and J genes were assigned according to IMGT definitions. Clonality was computed as one minus normalized Shannon entropy of productive rearrangement frequencies, ranging from 0 to 1. Only overrepresented clonotypes making up at least 0.05% of the repertoire of each patient were included in the public clonotype analysis. Roughly 13 age-matched healthy donor repertoires from immuneACCESS were used as controls for clonality. TCRdb obtained this table from immuneACCESS and retained in-frame rearrangements with V and J assigned. These tables miss some clones; where compared with another copy, unresolved V genes account for less than half of the shortfall, and the remainder is unexplained. The D gene and trimming were derived from the DNA, and the V and J assignments and clone size from that table. The sample contains 300,000 to 400,000 clones, roughly two thirds of them found a single time. The ten largest clones represent 6% to 6.5% of the sample.

Roughly 2 micrograms of genomic DNA were extracted from cryopreserved PBMCs for TCR beta library preparation. High-throughput TCR beta sequencing was performed on longitudinal blood samples from CLL patients receiving ibrutinib monotherapy. Patients were enrolled in a phase 2 open-label single-center ibrutinib monotherapy trial. Of note for this clone: Its binding antigen is unknown. Nothing much larger sits one base from this clone, and base qualities are not available.

The sequence was obtained from a human donor with chronic lymphocytic leukemia. The receptor chain draws on TRBV5-4 and TRBJ2-1; the best D guess is TRBD1, with 5 bases matching. This specimen consisted of PBMCs, obtained after 36 months of ibrutinib treatment. The DNA is as follows: TGTGCCAGCAGACAATCGGTCCCCACCTATTGGGGCGGCATAAACAATGAGCAGTTCTTC. Its translation is CASRQSVPTYWGGINNEQFF.